The 5 T cell receptor beta chains in this list originate from one sample, sequenced in a study of cytotoxic CD8 clonotypes in ibrutinib-treated CLL. Generated by immunoSEQ multiplex PCR, the TCRdb table keeps only in-frame clones and is missing some. This sample has around 300,000 clones, with more than 65% found just once. The sample consisted of PBMCs, taken before ibrutinib treatment. The receptors here all came from a human donor with chronic lymphocytic leukemia.

The V and J genes are TRBV27 and TRBJ2-2; a weak D match, TRBD2 (6 bases). The germline V gene has CDR1 MNHEY and CDR2 SMNVEV (reference sequence). This CDR3 contains 15 residues. Trimming pared 2 bases from V and 4 bases from J, leaving 11 bases between. The CDR3 reads CASSLLGGSTGELFF. CDR3 sequence (DNA): TGTGCCAGCAGTTTACTGGGGGGTAGCACCGGGGAGCTGTTTTTT.

This sequence joins TRBV4-1 and TRBJ1-3; no definite D call. The CDR3 spans 13 residues. The germline V gene has CDR1 MGHRA and CDR2 YSYEKL. V was trimmed by 1 base and J by 4 bases, leaving 5 bases between them. CDR3 sequence (DNA): TGCGCCAGCAGCCAAGCCCAAGGAAACACCATATATTTT. It codes for CASSQAQGNTIYF.

This clone was observed once. V gene TRBV5-4 combines with J gene TRBJ2-7; possible D gene TRBD2, 6 bases. Trimming cost V 0 bases and J 0 bases, with 10 bases left between them. The CDR3 covers 15 residues. Germline assignment: CDR1 SGHNT and CDR2 YYREEE (reference sequence). As DNA, the CDR3 is TGTGCCAGCAGCTTGGGAGGGCGGGACTCCTACGAGCAGTACTTC. Its protein is CASSLGGRDSYEQYF. The whole variable domain, filled in from reference TRBV5-4 and TRBJ2-7, reads ETGVTQSPTHLIKTRGQQVTLRCSSQSGHNTVSWYQQALGQGPQFIFQYYREEENGRGNFPPRFSGLQFPNYSSELNVNALELDDSALYLCASSLGGRDSYEQYFGPGTRLTVT.

The rearrangement links TRBV28 to TRBJ2-7; 16 bases fit TRBD2. The germline gives CDR1 MDHEN, CDR2 SYDVKM. Trimming at V came to 8 bases and at J to 5 bases, leaving 15 bases not matched to a gene. CDR3 length: 18 residues. The CDR3 sequence is CASLGPAGLAGGRNEQYF. CDR3 DNA: TGTGCCAGCCTTGGGCCCGCGGGACTAGCGGGAGGGCGGAACGAGCAGTACTTC.

The chain employs TRBV13 and TRBJ1-3; tentative D call: TRBD1 (5 bases). The germline V gene encodes CDR1 PRHDT and CDR2 FYEKMQ (reference sequence). V was cut by 2 bases and J by 0 bases, with 8 bases left in between. The CDR3 is made up of 15 amino acids. CDR3 amino acids: CASSLSQGSGNTIYF. The CDR3 nucleotides read TGTGCCAGCAGCTTATCGCAGGGCTCTGGAAACACCATATATTTT.